The 30 T cell receptor beta chains listed next were all sequenced from one sample in a study of tumor and adjacent non-tumor tissue in lung cancer listed by TCRdb under 2018. RNA was extracted from bulk unsorted tissue and checked for quality with a NanoDrop ND-1000 and an Agilent 2100. The normal lung samples consisted of distant non-tumor tissue collected more than 3 cm from the tumor edge. The method behind the library was multiplex PCR. The instrument given in TCRdb is Illumina HiSeq 2500. TCRbeta libraries were built by three rounds of nested PCR using primers (Table S4), following protocols modified from ARM-PCR. TCRdb ran its own pipeline on the public reads, namely fastp trimming at Q25 and MiXCR clone calling, and kept in-frame beta chains. For every CDR3 protein sequence, its rows merge into one entry that carries the most common genes and DNA. The sample table records 90,000 to 100,000 distinct CDR3 sequences; 75% to 90% of these occur just once. The ten largest clones capture roughly 33% of the sample.

Material for sequencing was distant non-tumor lung tissue. The receptors here all came from a man in his 60s with small cell lung cancer.

Concerning this clonotype: At one of its ends the junction is not consistent with the germline gene, which may arise from a read error. This chain joins TRBV12-3 or TRBV12-4 and TRBJ1-2, with 7 nucleotides matching TRBD1. The CDR3 length is 16 residues. CDR3: CVSRERGGPALYGYTF. The CDR3 coding sequence is TGTGTCAGCAGGGAAAGAGGGGGCCCAGCGCTCTATGGCTACACCTTC.

The CDR3 region has the DNA TGTGCCAGTGGGACAAGGTTTGGGGCCAACGTCCTGACTTTC. The encoded protein is CASGTRFGANVLTF. The V and J genes are TRBV12-3 or TRBV12-4 and TRBJ2-6; D possibly corresponds to TRBD1 (6 bases). V dropped 9 bases and J dropped 3 bases, with 12 bases sitting between them. CDR3 length: 14 residues.

Turning to this clonotype: Germline is not matched at one junction end, which may reflect a read error. CDR3 amino acids: CPSSPELVGGPGEQYF. The DNA of the CDR3 is TGCCCCAGCAGCCCCGAACTAGTGGGAGGGCCCGGGGAGCAGTACTTC. The J gene is TRBJ2-7, the V gene TRBV4-1, with TRBD2 matching over 7 bases. Germline V CDR1 and CDR2: MGHRA, YSYEKL. The CDR3 is 16 amino acids.

This sequence joins TRBV6-2 or TRBV6-3 and TRBJ2-1; TRBD2 agrees at 9 bases. This CDR3 is built from 18 residues. Losses at the gene ends were 10 bases for V and 8 bases for J; bases not matched to a gene: 24. Germline V CDR1 and CDR2: MNHEY, SVGEGT. The DNA of the CDR3 is TGTGCCATCAGACGGGCCGGGAGTAGCGGGAGAAGGGGGTATGAGCAGTTCTTC. Translated, it gives CAIRRAGSSGRRGYEQFF.

Concerning this clonotype: Sequence at one end of the junction differs from germline and may be a read error. The rearrangement uses TRBV5-1 and TRBJ1-2; TRBD1 is a possible D gene (6 bases). The CDR3 extends over 17 amino acids. Germline V gene data show CDR1 as SGHRS and CDR2 as YFSETQ. The chain's CDR3 is CANSPSRDRTGNYDYTF. The CDR3 nucleotides are TGCGCCAACAGCCCATCAAGAGACAGGACTGGTAACTATGACTACACCTTC. The variable domain in full, with the rest retrieved from reference TRBV5-1 and TRBJ1-2, is KAGVTQTPRYLIKTRGQQVTLSCSPISGHRSVSWYQQTPGQGLQFLFEYFSETQRNKGNFPGRFSGRQFSNSRSEMNVSTLELGDSALYLCANSPSRDRTGNYDYTFGSGTRLTVV.

A note on this clonotype: The junction and the germline gene differ at one end; a read error may be behind it. As DNA, the CDR3 is TGCAGTACTAGAGAGGGACAGGGAAATTACGAGCAGTACTTC. The encoded protein is CSTREGQGNYEQYF. V gene TRBV20-1 combines with J gene TRBJ2-7; 9 nucleotides agree with TRBD1. This CDR3 contains 14 residues. CDR1 is DFQATT, CDR2 SNEGSKA, per germline (reference sequence).

As concerns this clonotype: At one end the junction does not follow the germline gene, possibly because of a read error. The V and J genes are TRBV12-3 or TRBV12-4 and TRBJ2-3, with D possibly TRBD2 on 5 matching bases. The CDR3 loop spans 14 amino acids. CDR3 DNA: TGTGCCAGTAGTTTAGGGAGCTTGGAAGATACGCAGTATTTT. Translated, it gives CASSLGSLEDTQYF.

The CDR3 bases are TGTGCCAGCACCTTAACGTTCGGGGAGCTGTTTTTT. It encodes CASTLTFGELFF. The J gene is TRBJ2-2, the V gene TRBV6-1; D gene ambiguous. Germline V lookup: CDR1 MNHNS, CDR2 SASEGT. The CDR3 totals 12 residues. Deletions cut 7 bases from V and 7 bases from J, with 10 bases between.

To note about this clonotype: An end of the junction differs from the germline gene, which may be a read error. The chain is built from TRBV11-2 and TRBJ2-5; D uncertain. CDR3 size: 13 residues. Germline loops: CDR1 SGHAT, CDR2 FQNNGV. CDR3 in DNA: TGTGCCAATAGCTTAGGGATAAAAGAGAGCCAGTACTTC. Amino acids: CANSLGIKESQYF.

Details on this clonotype: Germline is not matched at one junction end, which may reflect a read error. This chain joins TRBV11-1 and TRBJ2-5; 9 bases map to TRBD1. Germline loops: CDR1 SGHAT, CDR2 FQDESV (reference sequence). CDR3 size: 15 residues. The CDR3 DNA reads TGTGCCAGCAGCCCCTTCGACAGGGGGAAAGAAACCCAGTACTTC. Protein sequence: CASSPFDRGKETQYF.

Concerning this clonotype itself: At one of its ends the junction is not consistent with the germline gene, which may arise from a read error. J is TRBJ1-1 and V is TRBV11-2; D possibly corresponds to TRBD1 (5 bases). Germline V CDR1 and CDR2: SGHAT, FQNNGV. CDR3 length equals 17 residues. CDR3 region: CASSLTRGVGRNTDAFF. CDR3 coding DNA: TGTGCCAGCAGTTTAACACGGGGCGTGGGTAGGAACACTGATGCTTTCTTT.

CDR3 bases: TGTGCCAGCCGAAAGGGACAGGGCAACTATGGCTACACCTTC. Translated, it gives CASRKGQGNYGYTF. The V call is TRBV28, the J call TRBJ1-2, with 9 positions matching TRBD1. V shed 8 bases, J shed 2 bases, and the junction held 6 bases outside the gene matches. CDR3 length equals 14 residues. Germline CDR1 and CDR2: MDHEN and SYDVKM.

Remarks on this clonotype: Germline is not matched at one junction end, which may reflect a read error. This chain joins TRBV20-1 and TRBJ2-3; the D gene is possibly TRBD2 (6 bases). CDR1 and CDR2 (germline): DFQATT, SNEGSKA (reference sequence). The CDR3 covers 14 residues. Here the CDR3 reads CSTKAGVSTDMQYF. The CDR3 nucleotides are TGCAGTACTAAAGCGGGTGTTAGCACAGATATGCAGTATTTT.

Points on this clonotype: The missing conserved phenylalanine or tryptophan at the end of this CDR3 makes a read error likely. The rearrangement joins TRBV6-5 to TRBJ2-1; no firm D call. CDR1 and CDR2 (germline): MNHEY, SVGAGI. The CDR3 is 11 amino acids. The CDR3 here is CASSRENGQFY. The CDR3 DNA reads TGTGCCAGCAGCCGCGAAAATGGGCAGTTCTAC.

This clonotype has a single count. V is TRBV6-1 and J is TRBJ1-6; 8 positions match TRBD1. Trimming removed 6 bases from V and 5 bases from J; junction bases left unmatched: 6. CDR1 is MNHNS, CDR2 SASEGT, per germline. The CDR3 has 15 amino acids. CDR3 nucleotide sequence: TGTGCCAGCAGCGACAGGGGTGACCATAATTCACCCCTCCACTTT. It yields the protein CASSDRGDHNSPLHF.

This clonotype has a handful of counts. The germline gene is not matched at one end of the junction; a read error may be the cause. The chain joins TRBV11-2 to TRBJ2-3; maybe TRBD2 (7 bases). Per germline, CDR1 SGHAT and CDR2 FQNNGV. The CDR3 has 19 residues. CDR3: CASGLESTIGGAYTDTQYF. The CDR3 DNA follows: TGTGCCAGCGGCTTAGAGTCAACGATTGGGGGGGCCTACACAGATACGCAGTATTTT.

Comment on this clonotype: A read error may account for a junction end that differs from germline. This chain links TRBV11-2 with TRBJ2-1, with no clear D. Germline CDR1 and CDR2: SGHAT and FQNNGV. The CDR3 length is 16 residues. CDR3 in DNA: TGTGTCAGCAGTCCCACCCCATCACTGACCTACTATGAGCAGTTCTTC. Amino acids: CVSSPTPSLTYYEQFF.

At least ten counts were recorded for this clonotype. This chain links TRBV5-1 with TRBJ2-1; unclear D gene. Germline V gene data show CDR1 as SGHRS and CDR2 as YFSETQ. The CDR3 covers 15 residues. Trimming took off 0 bases at V and 5 bases at J, with 12 bases between the two ends. The CDR3 region is CASSLAGVSHNEQFF. CDR3 in DNA: TGCGCCAGCAGCTTGGCCGGAGTTTCTCACAATGAGCAGTTCTTC.

As regards this clonotype: Since no conserved phenylalanine or tryptophan closes the CDR3, a read error is the likely cause. The chain employs TRBV29-1 and TRBJ2-7; 9 bases fit TRBD2. The CDR3 spans 13 residues. Germline V gives CDR1 SQVTM, CDR2 ANQGSEA. The CDR3 sequence is CSVASGISYEQYL. The CDR3 DNA is TGCAGCGTTGCTAGCGGGATTTCCTACGAACAGTACCTC.

This clonotype was seen only a few times. The rearrangement links TRBV4-2 to TRBJ1-3; TRBD1 agrees at 8 bases. This CDR3 is 17 amino acids long. The V segment lost 4 bases and the J segment 4 bases; nucleotides outside the gene matches: 12. Germline CDR1 and CDR2: LGHNA and YNFKEQ. CDR3 sequence (DNA): TGTGCCAGCAGCCGAGACCAGAGACAGGGGACAGGAAACACCATATATTTT. It specifies CASSRDQRQGTGNTIYF.

The chain joins TRBV12-3 or TRBV12-4 to TRBJ1-2; TRBD1 aligns across 10 bases. After removal of 7 bases from V and 12 bases from J, the junction contained 14 bases not matched to a gene. This CDR3 region has 14 residues. CDR3 sequence: CASTARQGAGDNTF. CDR3 sequence (DNA): TGTGCCAGCACCGCGAGACAGGGGGCGGGTGACAACACCTTC.

As regards this clonotype: It may be a read error: a sequence one base away is much more abundant. The CDR3 nucleotides are TGCAGTGGTACCCAGAATAGGGGCAGCACAGATACGCAGTATTTT. Translation: CSGTQNRGSTDTQYF. This chain connects TRBV20-1 to TRBJ2-3, with D possibly matching TRBD1 (5 bases). The CDR3 has 15 amino acids. Looked up from germline, CDR1 is DFQATT and CDR2 is SNEGSKA (reference sequence). Trimming removed 7 bases at V and 0 bases at J, with 17 bases between.

On this clonotype itself: Its ends do not fully match the called genes, so a read error is possible. This sequence joins TRBV6-2 or TRBV6-3 and TRBJ2-6; possible D gene TRBD1, 5 bases. Germline CDR1 and CDR2: MNHEY and SVGEGT. The CDR3 runs 15 residues. The CDR3 protein is CTIGPDVSGANVLSF. CDR3 DNA sequence: TGTACCATCGGGCCCGATGTCTCTGGGGCCAACGTCCTGAGTTTC.

As concerns this clonotype: The conserved phenylalanine or tryptophan normally closing the CDR3 is absent here, so this likely arose from a read error. The V and J genes are TRBV6-2 or TRBV6-3 and TRBJ2-1; 8 bases are shared with TRBD1. This CDR3 spans 15 amino acids. V was clipped by 2 bases and J by 11 bases; unmatched bases: 11. In germline, CDR1 is MNHEY, CDR2 SVGEGT. CDR3 nucleotides: TGTGCCAGCAGTTACCTGCAGGGGGCAGGTAATCAGCAGTTCATC. Translated: CASSYLQGAGNQQFI.

CDR3 nucleotide sequence: TGTGTCAGTAGCCCGCCGGCCGGGACTAGGGGGGCACAAGAGACCCAGTACTTC. The encoded protein is CVSSPPAGTRGAQETQYF. The chain employs TRBV11-2 and TRBJ2-5; TRBD2 matches 8 bases. This CDR3 comprises 18 residues. Looked up from germline, CDR1 is SGHAT and CDR2 is FQNNGV.

A note on this clonotype: One end of the junction fails to match germline, which may point to a read error. The rearrangement joins TRBV12-3 or TRBV12-4 to TRBJ2-2; D is perhaps TRBD1 (6 bases). The CDR3 runs 15 residues. CDR3 protein: CASSFSGTNVGELFF. DNA for the CDR3: TGTGCCAGCAGTTTCTCTGGGACAAACGTCGGGGAGCTGTTCTTT.

Concerning this clonotype: A read error is likely, as this CDR3 ends without the conserved phenylalanine or tryptophan. This chain links TRBV6-6 with TRBJ2-3; perhaps D is TRBD1 or TRBD2 (5 bases each). Germline V gene lookup returns CDR1 MNHNY and CDR2 SVGAGI (reference sequence). The V gene lost 5 bases and the J gene lost 2 bases, with 14 bases spanning the gap. The CDR3 extends over 15 amino acids. CDR3 coding DNA: TGTGCCAGCAGTCGGGGCCGACCCTTCACAGATACGCAGTATTTA. It translates to CASSRGRPFTDTQYL.

This clonotype has just one count. This could be a read error, since a much larger clone is one nucleotide away. The genes are TRBV11-2 and TRBJ2-7, with 11 bases that match TRBD2. Per the germline V gene, CDR1 is SGHAT and CDR2 is FQNNGV. The CDR3 covers 17 residues. The CDR3 loop is CASSSIAGGLSSYEEYF. CDR3 coding DNA: TGTGCCAGCAGTTCAATAGCGGGAGGGCTGAGCTCCTACGAGGAGTACTTC.

The chain recombines TRBV2 with TRBJ2-3; D is perhaps TRBD2 (6 bases). CDR3 length: 16 amino acids. Germline assignment: CDR1 SNHLY and CDR2 FYNNEI. Trimming took off 6 bases at V and 5 bases at J, with 21 bases between the two ends. CDR3 sequence: CASSESGLLKGDTQYF. CDR3 DNA: TGTGCCAGCAGCGAGTCGGGACTCCTCAAGGGAGATACGCAGTATTTT.

As to this clonotype: Relative to the germline gene, one junction end is altered; a read error may explain this. For the CDR3, the DNA is TGTGGCAGCAGTAAACATCTTGACAGTGAAAAACTGTTTTTT. The encoded protein is CGSSKHLDSEKLFF. The genes are TRBV6-1 and TRBJ1-4; TRBD1 might be the D (5 bases). Germline V gives CDR1 MNHNS, CDR2 SASEGT. The CDR3 is made up of 14 amino acids.